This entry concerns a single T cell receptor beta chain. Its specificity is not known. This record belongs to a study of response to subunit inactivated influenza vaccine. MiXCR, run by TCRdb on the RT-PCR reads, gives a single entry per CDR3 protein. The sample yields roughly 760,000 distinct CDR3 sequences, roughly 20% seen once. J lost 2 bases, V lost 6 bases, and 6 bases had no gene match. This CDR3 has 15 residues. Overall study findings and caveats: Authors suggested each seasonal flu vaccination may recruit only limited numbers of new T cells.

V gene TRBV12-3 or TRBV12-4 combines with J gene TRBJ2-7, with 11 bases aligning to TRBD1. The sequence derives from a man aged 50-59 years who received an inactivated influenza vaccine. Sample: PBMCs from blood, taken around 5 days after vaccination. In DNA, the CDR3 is TGTGCCAGCAGAGCGGGGACAGGGGGAACCTACGAGCAGTACTTC. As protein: CASRAGTGGTYEQYF.